This T cell receptor beta chain came from a study of cytomegalovirus exposure and HLA in healthy donors. The wider study: Out of fewer than 400 genotyped donors, roughly 78% belonged to the Caucasian-associated ancestry cluster.

Notes on this clone: Its matching antigen is unknown.

The CDR3 contains 17 residues. V lost 1 base to trimming and J lost 4 bases; unmatched junction nucleotides: 10. Germline CDR1 SGHDN, CDR2 FVKESK. Amplification used 60 Vbeta primers and 13 Jbeta primers. Clones were read by immunoSEQ multiplex PCR, and TCRdb kept only the in-frame ones, dropping some. This sample has about 190,000 clones; 65% to 80% occur once, and the top ten carry approximately 5%. Regarding the study as a whole: In a later analysis, TCR beta V- and J-gene trimming showed a link to a missense DCLRE1C variant. Cytomegalovirus association was assigned to 170 or so TCR beta chains.

The sample comprised PBMCs. The sequence was collected from a man between 25 and 39 years old in good health and CMV-seropositive. The gene calls are TRBV14 and TRBJ1-2; 9 nucleotides match TRBD1. The CDR3 DNA sequence: TGTGCCAGCAGCCAAGCTCCAACAGGGGGCCGAGGCTATGGCTACACCTTC. Its translation: CASSQAPTGGRGYGYTF.